The source of this T cell receptor (beta chain) is a study of T cells after posttransplantation cyclophosphamide. Findings and caveats of the study: Donor CD8+ memory clones often dominated recipient blood repertoires at later times.

The protocol was immunoSEQ multiplex PCR, while the TCRdb copy is restricted to in-frame clones and leaves out a portion. The table lists about 5,400 clones, with no singletons. Trimming removed 2 bases at V and 3 bases at J, with 13 bases between. CDR3 length: 15 amino acids. Germline CDR1 reads MNHEY; CDR2 reads SVGAGI. This clone was seen many times. The target antigen is unknown. Busulfan-fludarabine conditioning, marrow transplant, and cyclophosphamide on days +3 and +4 were administered. The sequence was obtained from a male patient aged 60 to 75 who received an allogeneic stem cell transplant from a related donor, was CMV-positive, and had acute GVHD only. T cells may partly derive from the graft donor. Sequencing was performed on PBMCs, taken around 50 weeks after allogeneic stem cell transplant with posttransplant cyclophosphamide. The V call is TRBV6-5, the J call TRBJ1-1; tentative D call: TRBD1 (6 bases). CDR3 sequence reads: CASSYAGGAYTEAFF. The CDR3 DNA follows: TGTGCCAGCAGTTACGCGGGGGGCGCATACACTGAAGCTTTCTTT.